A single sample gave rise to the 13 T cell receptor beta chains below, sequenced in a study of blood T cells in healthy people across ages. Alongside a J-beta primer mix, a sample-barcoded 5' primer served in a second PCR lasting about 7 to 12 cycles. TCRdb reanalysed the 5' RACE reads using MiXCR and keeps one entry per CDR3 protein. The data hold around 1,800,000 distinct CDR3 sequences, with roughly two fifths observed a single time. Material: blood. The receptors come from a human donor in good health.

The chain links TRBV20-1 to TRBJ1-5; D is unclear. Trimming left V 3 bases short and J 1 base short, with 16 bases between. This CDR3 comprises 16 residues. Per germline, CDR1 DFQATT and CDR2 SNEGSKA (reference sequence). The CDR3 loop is CSASEDPGWSNQPQHF. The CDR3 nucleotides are TGCAGTGCTAGTGAGGACCCCGGCTGGAGCAATCAGCCCCAGCATTTT.

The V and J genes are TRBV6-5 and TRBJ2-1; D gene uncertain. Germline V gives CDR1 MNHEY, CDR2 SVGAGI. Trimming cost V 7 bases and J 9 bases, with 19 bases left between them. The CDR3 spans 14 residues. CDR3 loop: CASISPSTTGEQFF. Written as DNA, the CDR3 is TGTGCCAGCATTAGCCCTAGTACTACTGGTGAGCAGTTCTTC.

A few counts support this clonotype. The CDR3 DNA reads TGCAGCGTTCAGGGGGGTGAGGAAAAACTGTTTTTT. It encodes CSVQGGEEKLFF. The chain uses TRBV29-1 and TRBJ1-4; the match to TRBD1 covers 7 bases. The CDR3 is made up of 12 amino acids. CDR1 and CDR2 from the germline V gene are SQVTM and ANQGSEA. V dropped 5 bases and J dropped 8; count of bases not matched to a gene: 5.

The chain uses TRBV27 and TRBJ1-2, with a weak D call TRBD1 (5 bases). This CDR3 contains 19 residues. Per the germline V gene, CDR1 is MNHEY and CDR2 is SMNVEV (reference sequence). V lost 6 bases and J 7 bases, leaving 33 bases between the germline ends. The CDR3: CASRPLRLRGKKNLSGYTF. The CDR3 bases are TGTGCCAGCAGACCTTTGCGGCTCCGGGGCAAGAAAAATTTGAGTGGCTACACCTTC.

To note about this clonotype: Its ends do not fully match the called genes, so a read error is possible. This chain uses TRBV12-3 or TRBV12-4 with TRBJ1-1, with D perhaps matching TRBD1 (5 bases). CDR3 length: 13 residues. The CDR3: CAGRAGTSDYAFF. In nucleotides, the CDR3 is TGTGCCGGCAGGGCGGGGACTTCGGATTACGCTTTCTTT.

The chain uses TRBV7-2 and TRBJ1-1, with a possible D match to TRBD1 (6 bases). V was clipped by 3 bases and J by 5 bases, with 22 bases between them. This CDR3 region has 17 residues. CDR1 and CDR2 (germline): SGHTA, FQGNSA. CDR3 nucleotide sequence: TGTGCCAGCAGCTTGTACAGGGTGAGGGGAGATTGGACTGAAGCTTTCTTT. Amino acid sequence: CASSLYRVRGDWTEAFF.

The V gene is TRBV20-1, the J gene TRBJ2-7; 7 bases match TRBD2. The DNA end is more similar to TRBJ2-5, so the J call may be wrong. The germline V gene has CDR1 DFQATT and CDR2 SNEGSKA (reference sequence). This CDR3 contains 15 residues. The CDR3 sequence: CSARDPLAEVGTQYF. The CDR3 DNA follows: TGCAGTGCTAGAGACCCTCTAGCGGAGGTTGGGACCCAGTACTTC.

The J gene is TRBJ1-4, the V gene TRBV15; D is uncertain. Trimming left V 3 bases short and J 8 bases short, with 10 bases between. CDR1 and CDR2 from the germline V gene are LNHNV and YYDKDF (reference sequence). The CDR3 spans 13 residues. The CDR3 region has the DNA TGTGCCACCAGCAGGGAGTGGCTCGAAAAACTGTTTTTT. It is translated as CATSREWLEKLFF.

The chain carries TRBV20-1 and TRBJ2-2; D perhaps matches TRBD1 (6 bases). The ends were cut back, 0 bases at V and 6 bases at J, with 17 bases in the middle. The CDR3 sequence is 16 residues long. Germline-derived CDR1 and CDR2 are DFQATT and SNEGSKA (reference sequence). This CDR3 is CSARDLPGDIPGELFF. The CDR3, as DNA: TGCAGTGCTAGAGATCTACCAGGGGATATCCCCGGGGAGCTGTTTTTT.

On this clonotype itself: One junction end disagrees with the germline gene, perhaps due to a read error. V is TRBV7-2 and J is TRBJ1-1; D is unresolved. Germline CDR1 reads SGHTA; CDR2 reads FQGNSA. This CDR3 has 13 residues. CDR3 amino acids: CAGSLGSSSEAFF. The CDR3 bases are TGTGCCGGCAGCTTAGGATCCAGCTCTGAAGCTTTCTTT.

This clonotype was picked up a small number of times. CDR3 sequence (DNA): TGTGCCATCAGTAAAGACAGGAATGGCTACACCTTC. This gives the protein CAISKDRNGYTF. V usage is TRBV10-3 and J usage is TRBJ1-2; D possibly corresponds to TRBD1 (6 bases). Trimming cost V 5 bases and J 6 bases, with 10 bases left between them. Germline loops: CDR1 ENHRY, CDR2 SYGVKD. The CDR3 consists of 12 residues.

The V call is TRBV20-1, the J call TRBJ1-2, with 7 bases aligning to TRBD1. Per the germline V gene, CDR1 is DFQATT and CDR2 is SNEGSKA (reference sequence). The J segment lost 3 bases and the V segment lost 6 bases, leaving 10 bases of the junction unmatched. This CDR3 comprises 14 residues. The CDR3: CSAAQTGRDYGYTF. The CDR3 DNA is TGCAGTGCCGCCCAGACAGGGCGAGACTATGGCTACACCTTC.

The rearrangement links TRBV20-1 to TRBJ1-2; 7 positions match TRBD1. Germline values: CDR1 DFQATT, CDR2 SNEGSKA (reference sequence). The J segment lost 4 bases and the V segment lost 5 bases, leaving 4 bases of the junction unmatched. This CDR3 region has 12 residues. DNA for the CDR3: TGCAGTGCTCACAGGGGTTCCTATGGCTACACCTTC. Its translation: CSAHRGSYGYTF.